This T cell receptor (beta chain) was recovered during a study of cytomegalovirus exposure and HLA in healthy donors. Primers for the PCR totalled 60 Vbeta and 13 Jbeta. Method: immunoSEQ multiplex PCR; TCRdb's copy keeps in-frame clones and lacks some. The sample includes about 95,000 clones, about four fifths seen only once; the top ten take 3% to 3.5%. As concerns this clone: Its antigen is undetermined.

Whole-study findings and limits: A prior analysis recorded that most TCR beta V segments were productive about 87% or about 30% of the time.

Germline CDR1 reads MGHDK; CDR2 reads SYGVNS. The CDR3 consists of 14 residues. After removal of 4 bases from V and 2 bases from J, the junction contained 5 bases not matched to a gene. This chain joins TRBV25-1 and TRBJ2-7, with 7 bases that match TRBD2. Sequencing was carried out using PBMCs. This TCR was recovered from a man under 40 in good health and CMV-seropositive. CDR3 region: CASSGGGITYEQYF. The CDR3 DNA sequence: TGTGCCAGCAGTGGGGGGGGGATCACCTACGAGCAGTACTTC.